These T cell receptor beta chains were read from a single sample in a study of cytotoxic CD8 clonotypes in ibrutinib-treated CLL. Sequencing used immunoSEQ multiplex PCR; TCRdb keeps in-frame clones, though not all of them. This table holds 150,000 to 200,000 clones, approximately 91% found once. The sequenced sample was PBMCs, obtained at disease progression, from a patient treated with ibrutinib. All receptors come from a human donor with chronic lymphocytic leukemia. The CDR3 runs from the conserved cysteine through the conserved F or W. D genes are given only for firm matches. Part of the rows lack a size; the others show once, few, many or a class for expanded clones.

TRBJ2-1 - TRBD2 TRBV5-1 TGCGCCAGCAGCCCGACCACCGGGACTAGGAATGAGCAGTTCTTC CASSPTTGTRNEQFF
TRBJ1-5 - TRBD1 TRBV7-2 TGTGCCAGCAGCTTAAGGACAGGGGACGGTCAGCCCCAGCATTTT CASSLRTGDGQPQHF
TRBJ2-1 - TRBD2 TRBV5-8 TGTGCCAGCGCTGAGCGGGAGGTCCCCTACAATGAGCAGTTCTTC CASAEREVPYNEQFF
TRBJ2-2 - TRBD2 TRBV18 TGTGCCAGCTCACCTTCGGGAGGGGCGAACACCGGGGAGCTGTTTTTT CASSPSGGANTGELFF
TRBJ1-1 few - TRBV5-8 TGTGCCAGCAGTTTTGACAAGCCCTCGAACACTGAAGCTTTCTTT CASSFDKPSNTEAFF
TRBJ2-7 few - TRBV19 TGTGCCAGTAGTACCGGCAGACTTACAATCTACGAGCAGTACTTC CASSTGRLTIYEQYF
TRBJ2-5 - TRBD2 TRBV28 TGTGCCAGCAGACCTACTAGCGGGAGGCTTCAAGAGACCCAGTACTTC CASRPTSGRLQETQYF
TRBJ2-2 - TRBD2 TRBV11-1 TGTGCCAGCAGACAAGACCTAGCGGGAGACACCGGGGAGCTGTTTTTT CASRQDLAGDTGELFF
TRBJ1-5 - TRBD1 TRBV30 TGTGCCTGGCCCGAGAATACACAGGGGGCGCGCAATCAGCCCCAGCATTTT CAWPENTQGARNQPQHF
TRBJ1-5 - TRBD1 TRBV6-5 TGTGCCAGCAGTTATATACAGGGGAATCAGCCCCAGCATTTT CASSYIQGNQPQHF
TRBJ1-2 few - TRBV25-1 TGTGCCAGCAGCCCTCACCGGTACAACTATGGCTACACCTTC CASSPHRYNYGYTF
TRBJ2-7 - TRBD2 TRBV7-6 TGTGCCAGCAGCTTCGGGATGGGAGGGGATGGCGAGCAGTACTTC CASSFGMGGDGEQYF
TRBJ2-1 - TRBD1 TRBV11-3 TGTGCCAGCAGCCCCCACGGGACAGGGCTTGGGAATGAGCAGTTCTTC CASSPHGTGLGNEQFF
TRBJ2-7 - TRBD2 TRBV7-9 TGTGCCAGCAGACTAAAGCCACTAGCGGCCTACGAGCAGTACTTC CASRLKPLAAYEQYF
TRBJ1-2 - TRBD1 TRBV19 TGTGCCAGTAGTATTCCGGGACAGCTATTCTATGGCTACACCTTC CASSIPGQLFYGYTF
TRBJ1-1 - - TRBV29-1 TGCAGCGTTGAAAGTCTACGGGGTATGGACACTGAAGCTTTCTTT CSVESLRGMDTEAFF
TRBJ2-2 - - TRBV7-6 TGTGCCAGCAGCCCCCTTGGTGCCGGGGAGCTGTTTTTT CASSPLGAGELFF
TRBJ2-3 once - TRBV19 TGTGCCAGTAGTAGAGCGGGTCCCCTCACAGATACGCAGTATTTT CASSRAGPLTDTQYF
TRBJ1-5 - - TRBV5-1 TGCGCCAGCAGCTTGGGTTGGGGGGATAATAGCAATCAGCCCCAGCATTTT CASSLGWGDNSNQPQHF
TRBJ2-7 - - TRBV5-4 TGTGCCAGCAGCTTGAATGGGATACGACACGAGCAGTACTTC CASSLNGIRHEQYF
TRBJ2-4 - - TRBV15 TGTGCCACCAGCAGAGATTCGGTCATTCAGTACTTC CATSRDSVIQYF
TRBJ1-5 - TRBD1 TRBV28 TGTGCCAGCAGTTGGACAGGGGAAAATCAGCCCCAGCATTTT CASSWTGENQPQHF
TRBJ2-7 - - TRBV9 TGTGCCAGCAGCGTAGGCCCCACAAGCTACGAGCAGTACTTC CASSVGPTSYEQYF
TRBJ2-7 - - TRBV27 TGTGCCAGCAGTTTATCGAGTACGATGGGGGGGCGCCGACCTGTCTACGAGCAGTACTTC CASSLSSTMGGRRPVYEQYF
TRBJ1-1 - TRBD1 TRBV6-6 TGTGCCAGCAGTTCGGGACAGATGAACACTGAAGCTTTCTTT CASSSGQMNTEAFF
TRBJ2-6 - TRBD2 TRBV28 TGTGCCAGCATCGCCGGACTAGCGGAGTACTCTGGGGCCAACGTCCTGACTTTC CASIAGLAEYSGANVLTF
TRBJ1-2 - - TRBV5-4 TGTGCCAGCAGCGAGACAGGCAACTATGGCTACACCTTC CASSETGNYGYTF
TRBJ2-5 - - TRBV19 TGTGCCAGTAGTATGGTTAGGGACCAAGAGACCCAGTACTTC CASSMVRDQETQYF
TRBJ1-1 - - TRBV10-1 TGCGCCAGCAGGGAAGAATCATTCACTGAAGCTTTCTTT CASREESFTEAFF
TRBJ1-2 - - TRBV6-5 TGTGCCAGCAGTGAACCAGGGGAGTACTATGGCTACACCTTC CASSEPGEYYGYTF
TRBJ2-3 once - TRBV10-2 TGCGCCAGCATTCCTCCGGAACCCACAGATACGCAGTATTTT CASIPPEPTDTQYF
TRBJ2-1 - TRBD2 TRBV7-8 TGTGCCAGCAGCTTGCGGGGACTAGCGGACTACCTAAGCTCCTACAATGAGCAGTTCTTC CASSLRGLADYLSSYNEQFF
TRBJ1-5 - - TRBV6-5 TGTGCCAGCAGTCTGACACCTCCCCCGGGGCAGCCCCAGCATTTT CASSLTPPPGQPQHF
TRBJ1-2 - - TRBV5-1 TGCGCCAGCAGCTTGAGTTCAATTTGGGAGAATGGCTACACCTTC CASSLSSIWENGYTF
TRBJ2-1 few TRBD2 TRBV27 TGTGCCAGCAGTGGGACTAGCGGGGCCTACAATGAGCAGTTCTTC CASSGTSGAYNEQFF